This T cell receptor (beta chain) was obtained from a study of identical twins. Whole-study findings and limits: A lower insertion count was a feature of abundant cord blood beta clonotypes, with no such feature in memory repertoires. Twins shared beta out-of-frame sequences in excess, but this excess was weaker.

This clonotype was observed at least ten times. The antigen remains unidentified. MiXCR was run by TCRdb on the 5' RACE reads, yielding one entry per CDR3 protein. The sample records approximately 690,000 distinct CDR3 sequences, approximately 6.1% being singletons. Trimming at V came to 3 bases and at J to 0 bases, leaving 2 bases not matched to a gene. The germline V gene has CDR1 SQVTM and CDR2 ANQGSEA. CDR3 length: 15 amino acids. The donors were all healthy and Caucasian. Sequencing used naive T cells sorted from blood. The clonotype comes from a young man in good health. The chain recombines TRBV29-1 with TRBJ1-3, with 10 bases aligning to TRBD1. The DNA for the CDR3 is TGCAGCGTTGACGGGACAGGGGACTCTGGAAACACCATATATTTT. It yields the protein CSVDGTGDSGNTIYF.